The 22 T cell receptor beta chains given below trace back to one sample, sequenced in a study of CD8+CD57+ T cells in acquired aplastic anemia. Profiling of TCR beta VDJ combinations and CDR3 sequences used genomic DNA as template. TCRdb reprocessed the reads with MiXCR, giving one entry per CDR3 protein. The sample lists about 81,000 distinct CDR3 sequences; approximately 46% were seen once. Material: sorted CD4+, CD8+, or CD8+CD57+ T cells (not recorded which) from PBMCs. These receptors came from a human donor in good health, serving as a control.

This clonotype appeared many times. The chain joins TRBV20-1 to TRBJ1-3, with a possible D match to TRBD1 (5 bases). V lost 3 bases, J lost 2 bases, and 11 bases lay in between. The CDR3 is made up of 14 amino acids. Germline CDR1 is DFQATT and CDR2 is SNEGSKA (reference sequence). CDR3 coding DNA: TGCAGTGCTAGGTCCAGGGTCCCTGGAAACACCATATATTTT. Protein sequence: CSARSRVPGNTIYF.

This clonotype was seen a handful of times. The chain has TRBV11-2 and TRBJ2-7; 7 bases are shared with TRBD1. Per germline, CDR1 SGHAT and CDR2 FQNNGV. The CDR3 has 17 amino acids. The trim removed 5 bases at V and 0 bases at J, leaving 13 bases unmatched. CDR3 sequence reads: CASSPIFPGQNSYEQYF. Here the CDR3 DNA reads TGTGCCAGCAGCCCTATTTTTCCGGGACAGAACTCCTACGAGCAGTACTTC.

This clonotype was seen a few times. The chain links TRBV15 to TRBJ1-6; no firm D call. The CDR3 loop spans 14 amino acids. The ends were cut back, 1 base at V and 6 bases at J, with 7 bases in the middle. Germline V gene lookup returns CDR1 LNHNV and CDR2 YYDKDF (reference sequence). CDR3 in DNA: TGTGCCACCAGCAGAGCCGGGAGTAATTCACCCCTCCACTTT. This gives the protein CATSRAGSNSPLHF.

The chain carries TRBV7-9 and TRBJ2-7; TRBD2 might be the D (6 bases). The V and J ends lost 4 bases and 4 bases respectively, with 8 bases between them. CDR3 size: 12 residues. The V gene's germline CDR1 is SEHNR and CDR2 FQNEAQ (reference sequence). The CDR3 nucleotides are TGTGCCAGCAGCTGGGGGGAGTACGAGCAGTACTTC. It codes for CASSWGEYEQYF.

The chain recombines TRBV27 with TRBJ2-7; 7 nucleotides match TRBD1. The CDR3 spans 14 residues. V shed 5 bases, J shed 0 bases, and the junction held 4 bases outside the gene matches. Germline V lookup: CDR1 MNHEY, CDR2 SMNVEV (reference sequence). CDR3: CASSPRTGSYEQYF. The DNA for the CDR3 is TGTGCCAGCAGTCCCAGGACAGGCTCCTACGAGCAGTACTTC.

This clonotype was picked up many times. The chain couples TRBV15 to TRBJ1-2, with D possibly TRBD1 on 5 matching bases. Trimming took 0 bases from V and 4 from J, leaving 9 bases between them. This CDR3 has 14 residues. Looked up from germline, CDR1 is LNHNV and CDR2 is YYDKDF (reference sequence). The CDR3 sequence: CATSRDGGFYGYTF. CDR3 bases: TGTGCCACCAGCAGAGATGGGGGGTTCTATGGCTACACCTTC.

In regard to this clonotype: It may be a read error: a sequence one base away is much more abundant. The chain joins TRBV24-1 to TRBJ2-2, with TRBD2 as a possible D gene (6 bases). Germline CDR1 is KGHDR and CDR2 is SFDVKD. The CDR3 runs to 13 residues. The CDR3 region is CATRTTNTGGLFF. The CDR3 bases are TGTGCCACCAGAACAACAAACACCGGGGGGCTGTTTTTT.

This clonotype was observed a handful of times. The chain carries TRBV10-3 and TRBJ1-1; a possible D gene is TRBD1 (6 bases). The V end was cut by 5 bases, the J end by 3 bases, with 10 bases between. The germline V gene has CDR1 ENHRY and CDR2 SYGVKD. The CDR3 covers 13 residues. The CDR3 bases are TGTGCCATCAGTTATAGGACAGACACTGAAGCTTTCTTT. It translates to CAISYRTDTEAFF.

This clonotype has a count of ten or more. The chain has TRBV9 and TRBJ2-6; D unclear. Trimming left V 0 bases short and J 0 bases short, with 7 bases between. The germline CDR1 and CDR2 sequences are SGDLS and YYNGEE. The CDR3 covers 16 residues. The CDR3, as DNA: TGTGCCAGCAGCGTAGTGGTCGGCTCTGGGGCCAACGTCCTGACTTTC. Translated: CASSVVVGSGANVLTF.

This clonotype showed up many times. This chain joins TRBV25-1 and TRBJ2-3; D unresolved. V lost 6 bases to trimming and J lost 3 bases, with 10 bases between them. The CDR3 sequence is 13 residues long. Germline V gene sequence: CDR1 MGHDK, CDR2 SYGVNS. CDR3 sequence: CASSPTRTDTQYF. CDR3 sequence (DNA): TGTGCCAGCAGCCCTACCCGGACAGATACGCAGTATTTT.

The chain links TRBV7-2 to TRBJ2-7; possible D gene TRBD1, 5 bases. CDR3 length equals 13 residues. Germline lookup yields CDR1 SGHTA and CDR2 FQGNSA. Between the trimmed V and J ends, which lost 5 bases and 4 bases, there was a span of 12 bases. CDR3 residues: CASSQTDLYEQYF. The DNA of the CDR3 is TGTGCCAGCAGCCAGACAGACCTATACGAGCAGTACTTC.

As concerns this clonotype: The junction shows a germline mismatch at one end, possibly a read error. The V call is TRBV6-1, the J call TRBJ1-5; D gene uncertain. CDR1 MNHNS and CDR2 SASEGT come from the germline V gene. The CDR3 has 14 residues. CDR3 residues: CASSLRGSSQPQHF. CDR3 DNA sequence: TGTGCCAGCAGTCTACGAGGGAGCAGTCAGCCCCAGCATTTT.

V and J are TRBV11-2 and TRBJ2-3; D is undetermined. Trimming shortened V by 1 base and J by 7 bases, and 15 bases separated the two germline ends. Per the germline V gene, CDR1 is SGHAT and CDR2 is FQNNGV. There are 15 residues in the CDR3. CDR3 in amino acids: CASSLVMEGLHTQYF. The CDR3 DNA follows: TGTGCCAGCAGCTTAGTTATGGAAGGTCTTCATACGCAGTATTTT. The variable domain in full, completed from reference TRBV11-2 and TRBJ2-3, reads EAGVAQSPRYKIIEKRQSVAFWCNPISGHATLYWYQQILGQGPKLLIQFQNNGVVDDSQLPKDRFSAERLKGVDSTLKIQPAKLEDSAVYLCASSLVMEGLHTQYFGPGTRLTVL.

The gene calls are TRBV5-8 and TRBJ2-7, with D hard to call. V gave up 2 bases and J gave up 0 bases, with 6 bases separating them. Per the germline V gene, CDR1 is SGHTS and CDR2 is YDEGEE. There are 13 residues in the CDR3. The CDR3 DNA follows: TGTGCCAGCAGCTTATATCGCTCCTACGAGCAGTACTTC. It encodes CASSLYRSYEQYF.

The chain couples TRBV25-1 to TRBJ2-6; D may be TRBD1 (5 bases). Germline V lookup: CDR1 MGHDK, CDR2 SYGVNS. Trimming removed 10 bases from V and 2 bases from J, with 6 bases in between. This CDR3 is built from 12 residues. The CDR3 nucleotides read TGTGCCACAGGGACTGGGGCCAACGTCCTGACTTTC. It encodes CATGTGANVLTF.

V is TRBV29-1 and J is TRBJ2-1; D tentatively fits TRBD1 or TRBD2 (5 bases each). V was trimmed by 1 base and J by 1 base, leaving 14 bases between them. Per germline, CDR1 SQVTM and CDR2 ANQGSEA. CDR3 length: 16 amino acids. The CDR3 nucleotides read TGCAGCGTTGAAGTGCCCTGGGGACGGTCCTACAATGAGCAGTTCTTC. Its translation is CSVEVPWGRSYNEQFF.

This chain connects TRBV27 to TRBJ1-5; 11 bases match TRBD1. The length of the CDR3 is 14 residues. Germline V gene sequence: CDR1 MNHEY, CDR2 SMNVEV (reference sequence). Trimming at V came to 4 bases and at J to 11 bases, leaving 7 bases not matched to a gene. DNA for the CDR3: TGTGCCAGCAGTTCGCGGACAGGGGGCAAGGCCCAGCATTTT. Translation gives CASSSRTGGKAQHF.

There are a few counts of this clonotype. This clone may be a read error of a much larger clone one base away. The rearrangement links TRBV19 to TRBJ1-6; D gene unclear. From germline, CDR1 is LNHDA and CDR2 SQIVND (reference sequence). The CDR3 loop spans 13 amino acids. CDR3 protein: CASKGMGGSPPHF. CDR3 DNA: TGTGCCAGTAAAGGGATGGGAGGTTCACCCCCCCACTTT.

To note about this clonotype: A much bigger clone sits one base away, suggesting this may be a read error. This chain connects TRBV24-1 to TRBJ2-2; a possible D gene is TRBD1 (6 bases). V was pared by 9 bases and J by 6 bases, with 13 bases between. The CDR3 has 13 residues. The V gene's germline CDR1 is KGHDR and CDR2 SFDVKD. The DNA of the CDR3 is TGTGCCACCGGGACACTCGGGCCCGGGGAGCTGTTTTTT. Translation gives CATGTLGPGELFF.

The V call is TRBV29-1, the J call TRBJ1-1; 8 bases match TRBD1. V lost 7 bases to trimming and J lost 0 bases; unmatched junction nucleotides: 7. Per the germline V gene, CDR1 is SQVTM and CDR2 is ANQGSEA. The CDR3 is made up of 14 amino acids. Written as DNA, the CDR3 is TGCAGCGCGCAGGGGGCTAACATGAACACTGAAGCTTTCTTT. Encoded protein: CSAQGANMNTEAFF.

The CDR3 DNA is TGTGCTAGTGGTTTGGTACGGGACGAAGCTTTCTTT. This translates into CASGLVRDEAFF. The chain has TRBV12-5 and TRBJ1-1; a weak D match, TRBD1 (5 bases). V was clipped by 0 bases and J by 8 bases, with 7 bases between them. The CDR3 totals 12 residues. Looked up from germline, CDR1 is LGHNT and CDR2 is FRNRAP. Variable domain in full (rest from reference TRBV12-5 and TRBJ1-1): DARVTQTPRHKVTEMGQEVTMRCQPILGHNTVFWYRQTMMQGLELLAYFRNRAPLDDSGMPKDRFSAEMPDATLATLKIQPSEPRDSAVYFCASGLVRDEAFFGQGTRLTVV.

This clonotype was counted only a few times. One base away lies a much larger clone, so this may be a sequencing read error. The V gene is TRBV5-5, the J gene TRBJ1-6; D might be TRBD1 (6 bases). The CDR3 is 14 residues long. Germline-derived CDR1 and CDR2 are SGHKS and YYEKEE (reference sequence). This CDR3 is CTSSLRGRGSPLHF. As DNA, the CDR3 is TGTACCAGCAGCTTGAGGGGGAGAGGTTCACCCCTCCACTTT.